The 23 T cell receptor beta chains presented below share a single source sample, sequenced in a study of T cell responses to AZD1222 COVID-19 vaccine. Using immunoSEQ multiplex PCR, the repertoire was profiled, and TCRdb retains in-frame clones only, with some absent. The sample shows about 180,000 clones, 88% of them seen only once. This specimen was peripheral blood, taken 28 days after the second AZD1222 dose. The receptors come from an adult who received the AZD1222 COVID-19 vaccine.

The chain carries TRBV2 and TRBJ1-1, with no clear D. The germline gives CDR1 SNHLY, CDR2 FYNNEI. CDR3 length equals 12 residues. V was shortened by 6 bases and J by 2 bases, with 7 bases between the two germline ends. The CDR3 here is CASSPHNTEAFF. CDR3 nucleotide sequence: TGTGCCAGCAGCCCCCATAACACTGAAGCTTTCTTT.

This chain joins TRBV2 and TRBJ1-2; D perhaps matches TRBD1 (5 bases). This CDR3 spans 12 amino acids. Trimming cost V 6 bases and J 8 bases, with 13 bases left between them. The germline CDR1 and CDR2 sequences are SNHLY and FYNNEI. Written as DNA, the CDR3 is TGTGCCAGCAGCCAGGGCCAGGAGGGCTACACCTTC. Its protein product is CASSQGQEGYTF.

CDR3 protein: CATSRGSGSHEQYF. As DNA, the CDR3 is TGTGCCACCAGCAGAGGGTCAGGGAGCCACGAGCAGTACTTC. The chain has TRBV15 and TRBJ2-7; either TRBD1 or TRBD2 may fit D (5 bases each). The CDR3 runs 14 residues. V lost 1 base to trimming and J lost 5 bases, with 12 bases between them. In germline, CDR1 is LNHNV, CDR2 YYDKDF (reference sequence).

The chain links TRBV7-2 to TRBJ1-3; D is perhaps TRBD1 (6 bases). The CDR3 covers 16 residues. V dropped 4 bases and J dropped 4 bases, with 17 bases sitting between them. CDR1 is SGHTA and CDR2 is FQGNSA in the germline V gene. CDR3 region: CASSSVPGARGNTIYF. The CDR3, as DNA: TGTGCCAGCAGCTCAGTGCCAGGGGCCCGGGGAAACACCATATATTTT.

The chain links TRBV7-9 to TRBJ2-2; D remains unclear. Trimming stripped 1 base from V and 2 bases from J, with 14 bases between. Germline lookup yields CDR1 SEHNR and CDR2 FQNEAQ (reference sequence). This CDR3 has 17 amino acids. In DNA, the CDR3 is TGTGCCAGCAGCTTAGTGGTCCTTGCAGTAAACACCGGGGAGCTGTTTTTT. Translation gives CASSLVVLAVNTGELFF.

The chain uses TRBV15 and TRBJ2-3; possibly TRBD1 for D (6 bases). CDR1 is LNHNV and CDR2 is YYDKDF in the germline V gene (reference sequence). The V gene lost 6 bases and the J gene lost 1 base, with 14 bases spanning the gap. CDR3 size: 15 residues. The CDR3 sequence: CATRPDRRGTDTQYF. The CDR3 nucleotides read TGTGCCACCAGACCCGACAGGCGCGGCACAGATACGCAGTATTTT.

The CDR3 reads CASSFRDTGRHGYTF. CDR3 coding DNA: TGTGCCAGCAGTTTCCGGGACACCGGGAGGCATGGCTACACCTTC. The chain carries TRBV28 and TRBJ1-2; D might be TRBD1 (6 bases). The CDR3 runs 15 residues. Germline V gene lookup returns CDR1 MDHEN and CDR2 SYDVKM. V lost 3 bases and J lost 6, with 17 bases in between.

The chain is built from TRBV7-2 and TRBJ1-4, with D hard to call. Per germline, CDR1 SGHTA and CDR2 FQGNSA. The CDR3 has 15 amino acids. The V gene lost 5 bases and the J gene lost 6 bases, with 16 bases spanning the gap. The CDR3 reads CASSLPRGVDEKLFF. In nucleotides, the CDR3 is TGTGCCAGCAGCCTTCCACGGGGTGTAGATGAAAAACTGTTTTTT.

This chain joins TRBV3-1 (or the pseudogene TRBV3-2) and TRBJ1-1, with D maybe TRBD1 (5 bases). The length of the CDR3 is 12 residues. Germline V gene data show CDR1 as LGHDT and CDR2 as YNNKEL (reference sequence). V was shortened by 5 bases and J by 7 bases, with 11 bases between the two germline ends. CDR3 sequence (DNA): TGTGCCAGCAGCGGGGGACTTCATGAAGCTTTCTTT. Translating gives CASSGGLHEAFF.

This chain connects TRBV6-2 or TRBV6-3 to TRBJ2-5; 7 bases are a match to TRBD1. V lost 5 bases and J lost 4; bases outside the gene matches: 10. Germline V gives CDR1 MNHEY, CDR2 SVGEGT. The CDR3 contains 15 residues. DNA for the CDR3: TGTGCCAGCAGTCATCCCTTAGACAGGGTAGAGACCCAGTACTTC. Residues: CASSHPLDRVETQYF.

CDR3 sequence reads: CASSPGPNNSPLHF. In DNA form, the CDR3 reads TGCGCCAGCAGCCCAGGGCCAAATAATTCACCCCTCCACTTT. This chain connects TRBV4-3 to TRBJ1-6; TRBD1 might be the D (5 bases). The germline CDR1 and CDR2 sequences are LGHNA and YSLEER. The CDR3 loop spans 14 amino acids. The V gene lost 4 bases and the J gene lost 5 bases, with 9 bases spanning the gap.

The gene calls are TRBV28 and TRBJ2-7; 9 nucleotides match TRBD1. Germline CDR1 is MDHEN and CDR2 is SYDVKM. Unmatched junction bases numbered 0, after V lost 6 bases and J lost 3 bases. The CDR3 is made up of 12 amino acids. The CDR3 bases are TGTGCCAGCAGGGACAGGGGCTACGAGCAGTACTTC. Protein product: CASRDRGYEQYF.

This chain links TRBV5-1 with TRBJ2-7, with a tentative D call TRBD2 (6 bases). CDR3 length: 14 residues. Trimming took off 6 bases at V and 5 bases at J, with 18 bases between the two ends. Germline CDR1 reads SGHRS; CDR2 reads YFSETQ. The CDR3 sequence: CASKNQEGKDEQYF. The CDR3 DNA reads as TGCGCCAGCAAAAATCAGGAGGGGAAGGACGAGCAGTACTTC.

The gene calls are TRBV10-3 and TRBJ2-3, with D hard to call. V was cut by 8 bases and J by 3 bases, with 12 bases left in between. The CDR3 loop spans 13 amino acids. Germline V gene lookup returns CDR1 ENHRY and CDR2 SYGVKD. CDR3 sequence: CAIQWAATDTQYF. CDR3 bases: TGTGCCATCCAGTGGGCAGCGACAGATACGCAGTATTTT.

This clone has just one count. The genes are TRBV15 and TRBJ1-3; the D gene is possibly TRBD1 (5 bases). The CDR3 has 16 amino acids. The V end lost 0 bases, the J end lost 0 bases, and 9 bases lay between the germline ends. Germline V gene lookup returns CDR1 LNHNV and CDR2 YYDKDF (reference sequence). In nucleotides, the CDR3 is TGTGCCACCAGCAGAGATTGGGGCAGCTCTGGAAACACCATATATTTT. Its translation: CATSRDWGSSGNTIYF.

The CDR3 coding sequence is TGTGCCTGGGCCGCGACAGGGGCCTACGAGCAGTACTTC. Amino acid sequence: CAWAATGAYEQYF. The chain is built from TRBV30 and TRBJ2-7; 8 bases are a match to TRBD1. This CDR3 contains 13 residues. The trim removed 5 bases at V and 2 bases at J, leaving 5 bases unmatched. CDR1 GTSNPN and CDR2 SVGIG come from the germline V gene (reference sequence).

The V call is TRBV28, the J call TRBJ2-1; 8 bases map to TRBD2. V lost 6 bases, J lost 4 bases, and 8 bases stayed unmatched. The CDR3 extends over 15 amino acids. CDR1 is MDHEN, CDR2 SYDVKM, per germline. CDR3 DNA sequence: TGTGCCAGCAGCCCAACTTCGGGAGGGTACAATGAGCAGTTCTTC. It encodes CASSPTSGGYNEQFF.

V gene TRBV28 combines with J gene TRBJ1-2; a possible D gene is TRBD1 (5 bases). The V gene lost 8 bases and the J gene lost 3 bases, with 10 bases spanning the gap. Per germline, CDR1 MDHEN and CDR2 SYDVKM. The CDR3 is made up of 12 amino acids. CDR3 protein: CASGLTDYGYTF. Written as DNA, the CDR3 is TGTGCCAGCGGCTTGACAGACTATGGCTACACCTTC.

The J gene is TRBJ2-2, the V gene TRBV28, with D perhaps assigned TRBD1 or TRBD2 (6 bases each). Germline V gene data show CDR1 as MDHEN and CDR2 as SYDVKM. The CDR3 spans 16 residues. With 5 bases removed from V and 0 bases from J, the gap between germline ends came to 13 bases. The CDR3, as DNA: TGTGCCAGCAGTCTCAAGAGGGGGGCGAACACCGGGGAGCTGTTTTTT. Protein: CASSLKRGANTGELFF.

This clone was observed a handful of times. The CDR3 sequence: CASSLGQGGYTF. The CDR3 DNA reads as TGTGCCAGCAGTTTAGGGCAGGGGGGCTACACCTTC. The chain is built from TRBV12-3 or TRBV12-4 and TRBJ1-2; tentatively, D is TRBD1 (6 bases). V shed 1 base and J shed 8 bases, with 8 bases lying between them. This CDR3 comprises 12 residues.

CDR3 sequence reads: CASRRQVGSNQPQHF. The CDR3 nucleotides are TGTGCCAGCAGGAGACAGGTAGGGAGCAATCAGCCCCAGCATTTT. The V and J genes are TRBV6-5 and TRBJ1-5; D might be TRBD1 (6 bases). The germline V and J ends were trimmed by 6 bases and 1 base, with 13 bases remaining between them. Germline loops: CDR1 MNHEY, CDR2 SVGAGI. The CDR3 covers 15 residues.

The V call is TRBV29-1, the J call TRBJ1-4; TRBD1 aligns across 8 bases. CDR3 length equals 14 residues. Losses at the gene ends were 1 base for V and 6 bases for J; bases not matched to a gene: 4. The germline gives CDR1 SQVTM, CDR2 ANQGSEA. The CDR3 spells CSVEGQGRDEKLFF. The CDR3 region has the DNA TGCAGCGTTGAAGGACAGGGGAGGGATGAAAAACTGTTTTTT.

This chain joins TRBV11-2 and TRBJ1-3; 7 bases line up with TRBD1. The CDR3 totals 16 residues. The ends lost 5 bases at V and 1 base at J; junction bases unmatched: 8. From germline, CDR1 is SGHAT and CDR2 FQNNGV. The CDR3 DNA sequence: TGTGCCAGCAGCAACTTTAGGGACAGTTCTGGAAACACCATATATTTT. Its translation: CASSNFRDSSGNTIYF. The whole variable domain, filled in from reference TRBV11-2 and TRBJ1-3, reads EAGVAQSPRYKIIEKRQSVAFWCNPISGHATLYWYQQILGQGPKLLIQFQNNGVVDDSQLPKDRFSAERLKGVDSTLKIQPAKLEDSAVYLCASSNFRDSSGNTIYFGEGSWLTVV.